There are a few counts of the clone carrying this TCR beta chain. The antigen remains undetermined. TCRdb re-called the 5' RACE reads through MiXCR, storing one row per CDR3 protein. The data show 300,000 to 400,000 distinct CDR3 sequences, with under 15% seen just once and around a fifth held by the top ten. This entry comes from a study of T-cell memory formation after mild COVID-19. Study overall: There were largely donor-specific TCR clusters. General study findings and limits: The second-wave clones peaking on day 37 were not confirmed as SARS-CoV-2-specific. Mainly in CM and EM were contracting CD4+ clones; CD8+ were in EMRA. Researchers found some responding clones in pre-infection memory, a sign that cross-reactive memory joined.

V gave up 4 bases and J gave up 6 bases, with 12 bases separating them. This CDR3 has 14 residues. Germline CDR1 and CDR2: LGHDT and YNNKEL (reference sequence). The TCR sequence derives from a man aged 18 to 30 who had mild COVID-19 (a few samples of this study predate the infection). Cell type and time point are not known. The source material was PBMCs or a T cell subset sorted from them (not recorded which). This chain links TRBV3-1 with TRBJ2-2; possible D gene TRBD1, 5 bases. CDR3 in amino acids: CASSLGRGAGELFF. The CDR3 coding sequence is TGTGCCAGCAGCCTAGGAAGGGGTGCCGGGGAGCTGTTTTTT.